This T cell receptor beta chain was recorded in a study of shared T cell receptors in the human thymus. In germline, CDR1 is MGHRA, CDR2 YSYEKL. The ends were cut back, 5 bases at V and 5 bases at J, with 22 bases in the middle. The CDR3 length is 17 residues. Data came from immunoSEQ multiplex PCR; TCRdb stores just in-frame clones and leaves some out. The sample contains 600,000 or so clones, 70% to 90% of which appear only once. These data also featured in a second study, about human thymus T cells. That report notes: In corrective heart surgery, resections were taken, and these provided the thymus tissue. V and J genes seemed to be used with bias in thymic and blood repertoires. Related research examined unrelated individuals and reported that their thymic repertoires overlapped highly.

The specimen sequenced was thymocytes. This clonotype originated in a boy under three years old with a congenital heart defect. This chain connects TRBV4-1 to TRBJ2-1, with D maybe TRBD1 (6 bases). The CDR3 DNA sequence: TGCGCCAGCAGCAGGCGGACAGTTGAACTACAGGACAATGAGCAGTTCTTC. Protein product: CASSRRTVELQDNEQFF.